A single sample is the source of the 21 T cell receptor beta chains below, sequenced in a study of post-analysis software for immune sequencing data. Study-level results: Patients had higher frequencies than controls of five TRBV segments, including TRBV5-6, TRBV5-1 and TRBV20-1.

These receptors are not linked to any known antigen. Prepared libraries of TCR beta cDNA carried unique molecular identifiers. Each CDR3 protein is one row after TCRdb ran MiXCR on the PCR reads. Of roughly 800,000 distinct CDR3 sequences listed, approximately 50% are singletons. Specimen: blood. The origin of the receptors is a girl between 10 and 17 years old with multiple sclerosis.

The chain carries TRBV2 and TRBJ2-3, with no clear D. The V gene's germline CDR1 is SNHLY and CDR2 FYNNEI. The CDR3 is made up of 14 amino acids. V lost 7 bases, J lost 2 bases, and 13 bases lay in between. This CDR3 is CASKPNLNTDTQYF. The CDR3 DNA sequence: TGTGCCAGCAAGCCGAACTTAAACACAGATACGCAGTATTTT.

The V and J genes are TRBV20-1 and TRBJ2-1, with D perhaps TRBD2 (7 bases). This CDR3 contains 14 residues. Trimming left V 6 bases short and J 6 bases short, with 18 bases between. CDR1 is DFQATT and CDR2 is SNEGSKA in the germline V gene (reference sequence). The CDR3, as DNA: TGCAGTGCGCCCCGCGGGGGAGGGGGCAATGAGCAGTTCTTC. Translating it yields CSAPRGGGGNEQFF.

This clonotype was seen more than once but under ten times. DNA of the CDR3: TGCGCCAGCAGCCCAAGACAGAACAACGACAATGAGCAGTTCTTC. It specifies CASSPRQNNDNEQFF. The chain has TRBV5-1 and TRBJ2-1; tentatively, D is TRBD1 (5 bases). The CDR3 totals 15 residues. Between the trimmed V and J ends, which lost 4 bases and 5 bases, there was a span of 16 bases. The germline V gene has CDR1 SGHRS and CDR2 YFSETQ.

The chain links TRBV12-3 or TRBV12-4 to TRBJ2-3; TRBD2 agrees at 9 bases. Trimming cost V 8 bases and J 8 bases; bases outside gene matches: 5. CDR3 size: 12 residues. The CDR3 reads CASLAGGPTQYF. DNA for the CDR3: TGTGCCAGCCTTGCGGGAGGGCCTACGCAGTATTTT.

The V gene is TRBV5-1, the J gene TRBJ2-6; 7 bases are shared with TRBD1. The CDR3 sequence is 18 residues long. Germline values: CDR1 SGHRS, CDR2 YFSETQ. Trimming took 4 bases from V and 1 from J; bases not matched to a gene: 11. CDR3 coding DNA: TGCGCCAGCAGCCTGGTGCTCGGACAGGTGTCTGGGGCCAACGTCCTGACTTTC. Translated: CASSLVLGQVSGANVLTF.

This chain uses TRBV5-1 with TRBJ2-1; perhaps TRBD2 as D (7 bases). V lost 2 bases, J lost 3 bases, and 12 bases lay in between. CDR1 and CDR2 from the germline V gene are SGHRS and YFSETQ. The CDR3 covers 15 residues. The CDR3 DNA sequence: TGCGCCAGCAGCTTCGGGGGGCATGGCTACAATGAGCAGTTCTTC. As protein: CASSFGGHGYNEQFF.

This rearrangement joins TRBV10-3 to TRBJ2-7; D is tentatively TRBD1 or TRBD2 (5 bases each). The V end lost 6 bases, the J end lost 4 bases, and 13 bases lay between the germline ends. CDR1 and CDR2 from the germline V gene are ENHRY and SYGVKD. This CDR3 has 13 residues. The CDR3 nucleotides read TGTGCCATCAGCGCCCGGGACGGATACGAGCAGTACTTC. Its protein product is CAISARDGYEQYF.

This clonotype was seen only a few times. J is TRBJ2-4 and V is TRBV5-5, with TRBD2 matching over 7 bases. The CDR3 length is 16 residues. The junction had 5 bases not matched to a gene; V was cut back by 2 bases and J by 0 bases. Looked up from germline, CDR1 is SGHKS and CDR2 is YYEKEE (reference sequence). CDR3 residues: CASSFEGGLAKNIQYF. CDR3 DNA: TGTGCCAGCAGCTTCGAGGGAGGGCTAGCCAAAAACATTCAGTACTTC.

V and J are TRBV5-6 and TRBJ2-1; 9 bases agree with TRBD2. This CDR3 region has 15 residues. The V gene end was trimmed by 5 bases and the J gene end by 8 bases; junction bases not matched to a gene: 11. CDR1 and CDR2 (germline): SGHDT, YYEEEE. CDR3 loop: CASRTPGLAVHEQFF. The CDR3 DNA follows: TGTGCCAGCAGAACGCCGGGACTAGCCGTACATGAGCAGTTCTTC.

The chain employs TRBV29-1 and TRBJ1-1; 12 bases align to TRBD1. V lost 2 bases and J lost 3; bases outside the gene matches: 13. CDR1 SQVTM and CDR2 ANQGSEA come from the germline V gene. The CDR3 loop spans 18 amino acids. As DNA, the CDR3 is TGCAGCGTTGAATATTCCCCGGGACAGGGGGCCCGAGACACTGAAGCTTTCTTT. It is translated as CSVEYSPGQGARDTEAFF. Full variable domain (rest looked up from reference TRBV29-1 and TRBJ1-1): SAVISQKPSRDICQRGTSLTIQCQVDSQVTMMFWYRQQPGQSLTLIATANQGSEATYESGFVIDKFPISRPNLTFSTLTVSNMSPEDSSIYLCSVEYSPGQGARDTEAFFGQGTRLTVV.

The genes are TRBV12-3 or TRBV12-4 and TRBJ2-5, with 14 bases aligning to TRBD2. The V and J ends lost 7 bases and 4 bases, in that order; junction bases with no gene match: 8. This CDR3 is 16 amino acids long. The CDR3 sequence is CASTAGTSGSLETQYF. The CDR3 DNA follows: TGTGCCAGCACCGCGGGGACTAGCGGGAGTTTAGAGACCCAGTACTTC.

In this sample, this clonotype turned up once. The V gene is TRBV9, the J gene TRBJ2-7; D might be TRBD2 (6 bases). Germline CDR1 and CDR2: SGDLS and YYNGEE. The V and J ends lost 0 bases and 2 bases respectively, with 9 bases between them. The CDR3 consists of 14 residues. CDR3 region: CASSVAGDPYEQYF. The CDR3 DNA sequence: TGTGCCAGCAGCGTAGCGGGAGACCCCTACGAGCAGTACTTC. Full variable domain (missing parts from reference TRBV9 and TRBJ2-7): DSGVTQTPKHLITATGQRVTLRCSPRSGDLSVYWYQQSLDQGLQFLIQYYNGEERAKGNILERFSAQQFPDLHSELNLSSLELGDSALYFCASSVAGDPYEQYFGPGTRLTVT.

This clonotype was seen a few times. The chain recombines TRBV29-1 with TRBJ2-1; the D gene is possibly TRBD1 (5 bases). CDR3 length: 13 amino acids. Germline-derived CDR1 and CDR2 are SQVTM and ANQGSEA. V lost 6 bases and J lost 0, with 9 bases in between. The DNA of the CDR3 is TGCAGCGTAGACAGTCTCTCCTACAATGAGCAGTTCTTC. Translation: CSVDSLSYNEQFF.

The chain employs TRBV12-3 or TRBV12-4 and TRBJ1-1; D may be TRBD1 (6 bases). V dropped 7 bases and J dropped 1 base, with 7 bases sitting between them. There are 12 residues in the CDR3. The CDR3 is CASNRENTEAFF. CDR3 nucleotide sequence: TGTGCCAGCAACAGGGAGAACACTGAAGCTTTCTTT.

The chain uses TRBV15 and TRBJ2-7; 8 nucleotides match TRBD1. Per germline, CDR1 LNHNV and CDR2 YYDKDF (reference sequence). V was pared by 0 bases and J by 0 bases, with 10 bases of the junction left unmatched. CDR3 size: 18 residues. CDR3 sequence reads: CATSRDVPTGDFSYEQYF. The CDR3 nucleotides read TGTGCCACCAGCAGAGACGTACCGACAGGGGACTTCTCCTACGAGCAGTACTTC.

CDR3 protein: CASSSGAGEPRTQYF. As DNA, the CDR3 is TGCGCCAGCAGCTCAGGAGCGGGAGAGCCTCGGACCCAGTACTTC. The chain couples TRBV5-1 to TRBJ2-5; 8 nucleotides align to TRBD2. CDR3 length: 15 amino acids. V trimming: 3 bases; J trimming: 7 bases; junction bases outside the gene matches: 11. The germline V gene encodes CDR1 SGHRS and CDR2 YFSETQ.

The CDR3 protein is CASSSHGSAQAFF. The CDR3 nucleotides read TGTGCCAGCAGCTCCCACGGTTCAGCACAAGCTTTCTTT. The chain is built from TRBV7-2 and TRBJ1-1; D gene uncertain. This CDR3 has 13 residues. Germline V gene data show CDR1 as SGHTA and CDR2 as FQGNSA. Between the trimmed V and J ends, which lost 4 bases and 9 bases, there was a span of 15 bases.

The CDR3 DNA sequence: TGTGCCAGCAGCTTTAGCAGGTTATCCTACGAGCAGTTCTTC. Translated: CASSFSRLSYEQFF. This sequence joins TRBV7-8 and TRBJ2-1, with D unresolved. This CDR3 is 14 amino acids long. Germline V gives CDR1 SGHVS, CDR2 FQNEAQ. V lost 3 bases and J lost 10, with 16 bases in between. Based on the CDR3 plus reference TRBV7-8 and TRBJ2-1, the full variable domain is GAGVSQSPRYKVAKRGQDVALRCDPISGHVSLFWYQQALGQGPEFLTYFQNEAQLDKSGLPSDRFFAERPEGSVSTLKIQRTQQEDSAVYLCASSFSRLSYEQFFGPGTRLTVL.

The chain carries TRBV20-1 and TRBJ2-7, with D possibly matching TRBD1 (5 bases). Trimming cost V 6 bases and J 3 bases, with 24 bases left between them. CDR3 length equals 16 residues. Per the germline V gene, CDR1 is DFQATT and CDR2 is SNEGSKA (reference sequence). The CDR3 DNA sequence: TGCAGTGCGGCCCCCTCCTACCGGACAACTATCTACGAGCAGTACTTC. Translation: CSAAPSYRTTIYEQYF.

V is TRBV3-1 and J is TRBJ2-7; TRBD2 aligns across 8 bases. CDR1 and CDR2 (germline): LGHDT, YNNKEL (reference sequence). The CDR3 extends over 15 amino acids. V shed 6 bases and J 2 bases; nucleotides not matched to a gene: 9. CDR3 protein: CASSLSSGGAYEQYF. Written as DNA, the CDR3 is TGTGCCAGCAGTTTGTCTTCGGGGGGGGCCTACGAGCAGTACTTC.

J is TRBJ2-2 and V is TRBV20-1; 8 bases align to TRBD1. Per the germline V gene, CDR1 is DFQATT and CDR2 is SNEGSKA (reference sequence). The CDR3 extends over 14 amino acids. Losses at the gene ends were 1 base for V and 6 bases for J; bases not matched to a gene: 4. CDR3 amino acids: CSARAGTGPGELFF. The CDR3 bases are TGCAGTGCTAGAGCTGGGACAGGCCCCGGGGAGCTGTTTTTT.